These 15 T cell receptor beta chains came from one sample sequenced in a study of long-term antiretroviral therapy in people with HIV (dated by TCRdb to between 2021 and 2024). The immunoSEQ hsTCRB v3.0 assay was used at survey level resolution for TRB variable region sequencing. TCRdb's version of the immuneACCESS table is confined to in-frame rearrangements and falls short of the full clone set. An unresolved V gene accounts for under half of the shortfall where checked; the remainder is of unknown origin. Counted in this sample were some 35,000 clones; approximately 95% of them appeared once. The ten largest account for over 3.5% of the sample. Material: unsorted PBMCs, obtained approximately 5 years after starting antiretroviral therapy. The receptors here all came from a woman aged 50 to 60 with HIV.

This clone has only one observation. This chain connects TRBV5-8 to TRBJ2-5; D is undetermined. Germline lookup yields CDR1 SGHTS and CDR2 YDEGEE. This CDR3 has 15 amino acids. V lost 4 bases, J lost 2 bases, and 15 bases lay in between. CDR3 bases: TGTGCCAGCAGCCACGCTACACGGGCACAAGAGACCCAGTACTTC. Translation gives CASSHATRAQETQYF.

The rearrangement uses TRBV5-4 and TRBJ2-5, with D unclear. This CDR3 region has 14 residues. Germline-derived CDR1 and CDR2 are SGHNT and YYREEE (reference sequence). V was pared by 1 base and J by 3 bases, with 10 bases between. The CDR3 is CASSLPIAEETQYF. For the CDR3, the DNA is TGTGCCAGCAGCTTGCCGATAGCTGAAGAGACCCAGTACTTC.

The J gene is TRBJ2-5, the V gene TRBV18, with 11 bases matching TRBD2. Germline CDR1 KGHSH, CDR2 LQKENI. J lost 4 bases, V lost 4 bases, and 14 bases had no gene match. The CDR3 spans 18 residues. CDR3 sequence (DNA): TGTGCCAGCTCACTCCAAACTAGCGGGGGAATATCGGGAGAGACCCAGTACTTC. It codes for CASSLQTSGGISGETQYF.

This clone was seen a handful of times. The chain combines TRBV6-5 with TRBJ1-6; D might be TRBD1 (5 bases). Germline CDR1 and CDR2: MNHEY and SVGAGI. The V gene lost 7 bases and the J gene lost 10 bases, with 11 bases spanning the gap. The length of the CDR3 is 12 residues. CDR3 loop: CASTGGLSPLHF. The CDR3 nucleotides read TGTGCCAGCACCGGGGGACTCTCACCCCTCCACTTT.

The chain couples TRBV11-2 to TRBJ2-1, with TRBD1 matching over 7 bases. J was trimmed by 0 bases and V by 7 bases; bases with no gene match: 18. The CDR3 sequence is 19 residues long. The germline V gene encodes CDR1 SGHAT and CDR2 FQNNGV. CDR3 sequence reads: CASIPGTDQPRSSYNEQFF. In DNA, the CDR3 is TGTGCCAGCATTCCCGGGACAGACCAACCCCGGAGCTCCTACAATGAGCAGTTCTTC.

The rearrangement links TRBV27 to TRBJ1-6, with D maybe TRBD1 (6 bases). V lost 7 bases and J lost 9, with 28 bases in between. Looked up from germline, CDR1 is MNHEY and CDR2 is SMNVEV (reference sequence). This CDR3 is 18 amino acids long. In DNA, the CDR3 is TGTGCCAGCACTTCAGAAGGCCCAGGGGTTAACGGGATTTCACCCCTCCACTTT. It is translated as CASTSEGPGVNGISPLHF.

The chain has TRBV7-9 and TRBJ2-7, with D hard to call. The germline V gene has CDR1 SEHNR and CDR2 FQNEAQ (reference sequence). This CDR3 region has 13 residues. Trimming took 5 bases from V and 3 from J, leaving 11 bases between them. Written as DNA, the CDR3 is TGTGCCAGCAGCGCAGAGCTGAGCTACGAGCAGTACTTC. Protein: CASSAELSYEQYF. Variable domain in full (rest from reference TRBV7-9 and TRBJ2-7): DTGVSQNPRHKITKRGQNVTFRCDPISEHNRLYWYRQTLGQGPEFLTYFQNEAQLEKSRLLSDRFSAERPKGSFSTLEIQRTEQGDSAMYLCASSAELSYEQYFGPGTRLTVT.

The CDR3 is CASSVPGQTNYEQYF. The CDR3 coding sequence is TGCGCCAGCAGTGTCCCGGGACAAACGAACTACGAGCAGTACTTC. The chain combines TRBV10-1 with TRBJ2-7; the D gene is possibly TRBD1 (6 bases). The germline CDR1 and CDR2 sequences are WNHNN and SYGVQD (reference sequence). V was shortened by 4 bases and J by 3 bases, with 16 bases between the two germline ends. The CDR3 has 15 residues.

This clone turned up a few times. The gene calls are TRBV27 and TRBJ2-7; 8 nucleotides agree with TRBD1. Per the germline V gene, CDR1 is MNHEY and CDR2 is SMNVEV (reference sequence). J was trimmed by 6 bases and V by 5 bases; bases with no gene match: 33. The CDR3 loop spans 22 amino acids. The CDR3, as DNA: TGTGCCAGCAGTCCTACATTCCTTTCAGGGGGCTATGCCCTACGAGGCGCCCGCGAGCAGTACTTC. Its protein is CASSPTFLSGGYALRGAREQYF.

The chain links TRBV27 to TRBJ2-5, with D possibly being TRBD1 (6 bases). This CDR3 contains 13 residues. The V end was cut by 5 bases, the J end by 4 bases, with 11 bases between. The germline V gene encodes CDR1 MNHEY and CDR2 SMNVEV (reference sequence). The CDR3 DNA reads as TGTGCCAGCAGTCCAGGGGATTTAGAGACCCAGTACTTC. Translating it yields CASSPGDLETQYF.

This clone was observed a single time. The chain uses TRBV13 and TRBJ1-1; maybe TRBD1 (5 bases). The V end lost 8 bases, the J end lost 0 bases, and 13 bases lay between the germline ends. CDR1 is PRHDT and CDR2 is FYEKMQ in the germline V gene (reference sequence). CDR3 length: 14 amino acids. The CDR3 sequence is CASSETAMNTEAFF. CDR3 sequence (DNA): TGTGCCAGCTCGGAGACAGCCATGAACACTGAAGCTTTCTTT.

This clone was observed a few times. The chain employs TRBV7-9 and TRBJ2-7; 8 bases map to TRBD1. Germline CDR1 is SEHNR and CDR2 is FQNEAQ (reference sequence). The V segment lost 4 bases and the J segment 2 bases; nucleotides outside the gene matches: 4. CDR3 size: 14 residues. CDR3 residues: CASSYRGKTYEQYF. The CDR3 DNA is TGTGCCAGCAGCTACAGGGGGAAAACCTACGAGCAGTACTTC.

The CDR3 DNA is TGCAGCGTCCAAGCCAGACAGGGCCCCTACGAGCAGTACTTC. This codes for CSVQARQGPYEQYF. The rearrangement links TRBV29-1 to TRBJ2-7; 7 nucleotides agree with TRBD1. The V and J ends lost 6 bases and 2 bases, in that order; junction bases with no gene match: 10. CDR3 length: 14 amino acids. CDR1 SQVTM and CDR2 ANQGSEA come from the germline V gene.

The chain joins TRBV5-1 to TRBJ1-4, with D perhaps matching TRBD1 (5 bases). V lost 4 bases to trimming and J lost 7 bases, with 17 bases between them. Germline V gives CDR1 SGHRS, CDR2 YFSETQ. The CDR3 loop spans 15 amino acids. DNA for the CDR3: TGCGCCAGCAGCGTCCGGGGCCCCGGTGTTGAAAAACTGTTTTTT. This encodes CASSVRGPGVEKLFF.

The DNA of the CDR3 is TGTGCCAGTAGTGTTACAATGAACACTGAAGCTTTCTTT. Protein: CASSVTMNTEAFF. The V gene is TRBV19, the J gene TRBJ1-1, with D uncertain. The CDR3 consists of 13 residues. Germline values: CDR1 LNHDA, CDR2 SQIVND (reference sequence). Trimming left V 5 bases short and J 0 bases short, with 7 bases between.